The rows below give T cell receptor beta chains drawn from one sample of a study of Ad26.COV2.S vaccination and SARS-CoV-2 variants. Generated by immunoSEQ multiplex PCR, the TCRdb table keeps only in-frame clones and is missing some. Of roughly 300,000 clones in the sample, about 88% were seen once. This specimen consisted of peripheral blood, obtained in a trial of Ad26.COV2.S vaccine versus placebo. The receptors stem from a person between 18 and 65 years old who received the Ad26.COV2.S COVID-19 vaccine or a placebo. Each CDR3 is given with its conserved first and last residue. The D gene is left open where the match is weak. Some rows have no size entry. The others give once, few or many, or a class for an expanded clone.

V gene	J gene	D gene	clone size	CDR3 protein	CDR3 DNA
TRBV3-1/TRBV3-2	TRBJ2-7	-	-	CASSKDSYYEQYF	TGTGCCAGCAGCAAAGACAGTTACTACGAGCAGTACTTC
TRBV7-9	TRBJ2-7	-	-	CASSLVNGYEQYF	TGTGCCAGCAGCTTAGTCAACGGCTACGAGCAGTACTTC
TRBV10-3	TRBJ1-3	-	-	CAIRDYRADSGNTIYF	TGTGCCATCAGAGACTACAGGGCTGACTCTGGAAACACCATATATTTT
TRBV5-6	TRBJ1-3	-	-	CASSETMSETGNTIYF	TGTGCCAGCAGCGAAACAATGTCTGAAACGGGAAACACCATATATTTT
TRBV5-1	TRBJ1-6	-	once	CASSLDIGGGSPLHF	TGCGCCAGCAGCTTGGATATAGGGGGAGGCTCACCCCTCCACTTT
TRBV5-1	TRBJ1-5	-	-	CASSLLPGDSNQPQHF	TGCGCCAGCAGCTTGCTGCCGGGGGATAGCAATCAGCCCCAGCATTTT
TRBV2	TRBJ2-7	TRBD2	-	CASSELPSGSSYEQYF	TGTGCCAGCAGTGAGTTGCCCAGCGGGAGCTCCTACGAGCAGTACTTC
TRBV28	TRBJ1-4	-	once	CASSLPGTYREKLFF	TGTGCCAGCAGTTTACCCGGGACATATCGTGAAAAACTGTTTTTT
TRBV7-8	TRBJ1-5	-	-	CASSLDDRGQPQHF	TGTGCCAGCAGCTTAGACGATAGGGGTCAGCCCCAGCATTTT
TRBV12-3/TRBV12-4	TRBJ1-6	TRBD1	-	CASRRDSGSPLHF	TGTGCCAGCAGGCGGGACAGTGGTTCACCCCTCCACTTT
TRBV27	TRBJ1-4	TRBD1	-	CASSLRGAWDREVNNEKLFF	TGTGCCAGCAGTTTACGGGGAGCCTGGGACAGGGAAGTGAATAATGAAAAACTGTTTTTT
TRBV29-1	TRBJ2-3	-	-	CSVEASTDTQYF	TGCAGCGTTGAAGCCAGCACAGATACGCAGTATTTT
TRBV5-1	TRBJ1-4	TRBD1	-	CASSLQGALEKLFF	TGCGCCAGCAGCTTACAGGGGGCTCTAGAAAAACTGTTTTTT
TRBV4-1	TRBJ2-1	TRBD2	few	CASSKESGGSSYNEQFF	TGCGCCAGCAGCAAAGAGAGCGGGGGGAGCTCCTACAATGAGCAGTTCTTC
TRBV12-3/TRBV12-4	TRBJ1-2	-	many	CASSLGAAYGYTF	TGTGCCAGCAGTTTAGGGGCAGCCTATGGCTACACCTTC
TRBV18	TRBJ2-1	TRBD1	-	CASSTDRGRARDEQFF	TGTGCCAGCTCAACGGACAGGGGGCGAGCCCGGGATGAGCAGTTCTTC
TRBV30	TRBJ2-7	-	-	CAWSRGSPYEQYF	TGTGCCTGGAGCCGGGGATCCCCTTACGAGCAGTACTTC
TRBV3-1/TRBV3-2	TRBJ1-6	-	once	CASSQVGQMGSYNSPLHF	TGTGCCAGCAGCCAAGTGGGGCAGATGGGCTCCTATAATTCACCCCTCCACTTT
TRBV6-5	TRBJ2-5	-	-	CASSYGFGGQETQYF	TGTGCCAGCAGTTACGGTTTTGGGGGTCAGGAGACCCAGTACTTC
TRBV30	TRBJ1-6	-	-	CAWSSQNNSPLHF	TGTGCCTGGAGTAGCCAGAATAATTCACCCCTCCACTTT
TRBV10-3	TRBJ1-3	-	-	CAISGNSGNTIYF	TGTGCCATCAGTGGAAACAGTGGAAACACCATATATTTT
TRBV5-1	TRBJ2-3	TRBD2	-	CASSETSSGTDTQYF	TGCGCCAGCAGCGAGACTAGCTCTGGCACAGATACGCAGTATTTT
TRBV19	TRBJ1-1	TRBD1	-	CASRELLGQPNTEAFF	TGTGCCAGTAGGGAACTCCTGGGACAGCCGAACACTGAAGCTTTCTTT
TRBV11-1	TRBJ2-2	-	-	CASSPAGPGELFF	TGTGCCAGCAGTCCAGCGGGTCCCGGGGAGCTGTTTTTT
TRBV2	TRBJ2-3	-	-	CASRGGTGRDTQYF	TGTGCCAGCAGGGGGGGAACAGGGAGGGATACGCAGTATTTT
TRBV7-2	TRBJ1-2	TRBD1	-	CASSIGTGGLYGYTF	TGTGCCAGCAGCATAGGGACAGGGGGCCTATATGGCTACACCTTC
TRBV6-2/TRBV6-3	TRBJ2-7	TRBD2	once	CASSYSNYAGTSGIKQYF	TGTGCCAGCAGTTACTCCAATTACGCCGGGACTAGCGGGATAAAGCAGTACTTC
TRBV3-1/TRBV3-2	TRBJ2-5	-	-	CASSQPGGGIVETQYF	TGTGCCAGCAGCCAACCGGGGGGCGGAATTGTCGAGACCCAGTACTTC
TRBV6-5	TRBJ1-5	-	-	CASSPTERSRPQHF	TGTGCCAGCAGTCCAACGGAGCGGTCGCGGCCCCAGCATTTT
TRBV10-3	TRBJ2-1	TRBD2	once	CAISIAGGYNEQFF	TGTGCCATCAGTATAGCGGGGGGCTACAATGAGCAGTTCTTC
TRBV27	TRBJ2-5	-	-	CASSSVGETQYF	TGTGCCAGCAGCTCCGTGGGCGAGACCCAGTACTTC
TRBV7-6	TRBJ1-1	-	few	CASSFGLVGGLNTEAFF	TGTGCCAGCAGCTTCGGGTTAGTCGGGGGATTGAACACTGAAGCTTTCTTT
TRBV6-5	TRBJ1-1	-	-	CATGRGTEAFF	TGTGCCACGGGGAGGGGCACTGAAGCTTTCTTT
TRBV9	TRBJ2-7	TRBD2	-	CASSVTGLAEYEQYF	TGTGCCAGCAGCGTGACCGGACTAGCGGAATACGAGCAGTACTTC
TRBV7-9	TRBJ1-2	-	-	CASSLVSGYTF	TGTGCCAGCAGCTTAGTTTCTGGCTACACCTTC
TRBV5-8	TRBJ1-4	-	-	CASSFMVDEKLFF	TGTGCCAGCAGCTTTATGGTAGATGAAAAACTGTTTTTT
TRBV19	TRBJ2-7	TRBD2	few	CASSTSSGDSYEQYF	TGTGCCAGTAGTACCTCTAGCGGCGACTCCTACGAGCAGTACTTC
TRBV5-1	TRBJ2-2	TRBD1	-	CASSQLRQAGTGTLGELFF	TGCGCCAGCAGCCAACTCCGACAGGCCGGGACAGGGACGCTCGGGGAGCTGTTTTTT
TRBV7-3	TRBJ1-1	TRBD1	-	CASSRQGDTEAFF	TGTGCCAGCAGCCGACAGGGTGACACTGAAGCTTTCTTT
TRBV5-1	TRBJ2-3	TRBD2	-	CASSPQLAGYTDTQYF	TGCGCCAGCAGTCCCCAACTAGCGGGGTACACAGATACGCAGTATTTT
TRBV6-2/TRBV6-3	TRBJ2-3	TRBD2	-	CASSPWGGSTSTDTQYF	TGTGCCAGCAGCCCTTGGGGGGGGAGTACTAGCACAGATACGCAGTATTTT
TRBV7-9	TRBJ2-1	-	-	CASSSNKYSSYNEQFF	TGTGCCAGCAGCTCGAACAAGTATAGCTCCTACAATGAGCAGTTCTTC
TRBV27	TRBJ2-3	-	-	CASSLGVTDTQYF	TGTGCCAGCAGTTTAGGTGTCACAGATACGCAGTATTTT
TRBV19	TRBJ1-1	-	-	CASSVLTEAFF	TGTGCCAGTAGCGTCCTCACTGAAGCTTTCTTT
TRBV10-1	TRBJ2-3	-	-	CASRETGSGTQYF	TGCGCCAGCAGGGAGACGGGGTCGGGTACGCAGTATTTT
TRBV5-8	TRBJ2-1	TRBD2	-	CASSSGTSGTDEQFF	TGTGCCAGCAGCTCCGGGACTAGCGGGACGGATGAGCAGTTCTTC
TRBV9	TRBJ1-1	-	-	CASSVADQNTEAFF	TGTGCCAGCAGCGTAGCAGATCAGAACACTGAAGCTTTCTTT
TRBV6-5	TRBJ1-5	TRBD1	few	CATRTGFGSDQPQHF	TGTGCCACCCGGACAGGGTTCGGGAGCGATCAGCCCCAGCATTTT
TRBV7-6	TRBJ2-2	-	-	CASSSQPTLGPGELFF	TGTGCCAGCAGCTCGCAACCTACCTTAGGGCCCGGGGAGCTGTTTTTT
TRBV27	TRBJ2-3	TRBD2	once	CASSLALAGSTDTQYF	TGTGCCAGCAGTTTAGCTCTAGCGGGCAGCACAGATACGCAGTATTTT
TRBV7-8	TRBJ1-1	TRBD1	-	CASSLATDRGPTEAFF	TGTGCCAGCAGCTTAGCAACGGACAGGGGACCAACTGAAGCTTTCTTT
TRBV27	TRBJ2-3	TRBD2	-	CASSPSPGALGAGGVVYTQYF	TGTGCCAGCAGTCCTTCCCCGGGGGCGCTTGGGGCGGGAGGTGTCGTGTATACGCAGTATTTT
TRBV7-8	TRBJ1-5	-	-	CASSSVNSNQPQHF	TGTGCCAGCAGCTCCGTAAATAGCAATCAGCCCCAGCATTTT
TRBV6-5	TRBJ2-7	TRBD1	-	CASSRVTGGEEYF	TGTGCCAGCAGTCGCGTTACAGGGGGCGAGGAGTACTTC
TRBV5-1	TRBJ1-2	-	-	CASSWDRDSNYGYTF	TGCGCCAGCAGCTGGGACCGGGATTCTAACTATGGCTACACCTTC